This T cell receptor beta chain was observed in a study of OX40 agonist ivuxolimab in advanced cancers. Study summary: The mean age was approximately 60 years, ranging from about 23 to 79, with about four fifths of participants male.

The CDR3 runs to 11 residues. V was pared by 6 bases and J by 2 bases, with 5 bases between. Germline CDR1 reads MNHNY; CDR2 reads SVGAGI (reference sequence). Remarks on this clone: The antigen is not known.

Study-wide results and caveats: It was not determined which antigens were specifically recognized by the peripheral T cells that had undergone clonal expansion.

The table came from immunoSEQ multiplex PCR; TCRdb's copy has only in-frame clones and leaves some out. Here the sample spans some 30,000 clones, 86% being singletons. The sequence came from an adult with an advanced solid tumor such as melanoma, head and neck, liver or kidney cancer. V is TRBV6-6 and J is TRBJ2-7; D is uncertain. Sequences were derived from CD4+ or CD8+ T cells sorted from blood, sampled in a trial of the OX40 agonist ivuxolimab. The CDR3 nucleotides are TGTGCCAGCAGCTCGCCCTACGAGCAGTACTTC. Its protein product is CASSSPYEQYF.